This TCR beta chain was documented in a study of T cell repertoires in cytomegalovirus infection. Turning to the study itself: Used in the study were CMV epitopes, some recently identified and HLA-C-restricted, others well-studied and HLA-B-restricted. Evidence of both CMV infection and a matching HLA type came from public TCR beta signatures. Study-wide results and limits: Cumulated frequencies of public TCR beta families served to identify carriers of CMV plus the relevant HLA.

Notes on this clonotype: Its specificity is unknown.

This CDR3 is built from 14 residues. CDR1 is SNHLY, CDR2 FYNNEI, per germline. V shed 7 bases and J shed 2 bases, with 13 bases lying between them. MiXCR, run by TCRdb on the reads, gives a single entry per CDR3 protein. Of about 500,000 distinct CDR3 sequences in the sample, 30% to 40% were seen once. The sequence was collected from a human donor in good health (CMV status not recorded). Some clones in this sample may be carry-over from other donors' samples. The chain has TRBV2 and TRBJ2-3, with D perhaps TRBD2 (6 bases). The sample in question was cultured PBMCs, obtained from culture after CMV antigen stimulation. The CDR3 DNA is TGTGCCAGCATTTGGGGACTCGACACAGATACGCAGTATTTT. Encoded protein: CASIWGLDTDTQYF.